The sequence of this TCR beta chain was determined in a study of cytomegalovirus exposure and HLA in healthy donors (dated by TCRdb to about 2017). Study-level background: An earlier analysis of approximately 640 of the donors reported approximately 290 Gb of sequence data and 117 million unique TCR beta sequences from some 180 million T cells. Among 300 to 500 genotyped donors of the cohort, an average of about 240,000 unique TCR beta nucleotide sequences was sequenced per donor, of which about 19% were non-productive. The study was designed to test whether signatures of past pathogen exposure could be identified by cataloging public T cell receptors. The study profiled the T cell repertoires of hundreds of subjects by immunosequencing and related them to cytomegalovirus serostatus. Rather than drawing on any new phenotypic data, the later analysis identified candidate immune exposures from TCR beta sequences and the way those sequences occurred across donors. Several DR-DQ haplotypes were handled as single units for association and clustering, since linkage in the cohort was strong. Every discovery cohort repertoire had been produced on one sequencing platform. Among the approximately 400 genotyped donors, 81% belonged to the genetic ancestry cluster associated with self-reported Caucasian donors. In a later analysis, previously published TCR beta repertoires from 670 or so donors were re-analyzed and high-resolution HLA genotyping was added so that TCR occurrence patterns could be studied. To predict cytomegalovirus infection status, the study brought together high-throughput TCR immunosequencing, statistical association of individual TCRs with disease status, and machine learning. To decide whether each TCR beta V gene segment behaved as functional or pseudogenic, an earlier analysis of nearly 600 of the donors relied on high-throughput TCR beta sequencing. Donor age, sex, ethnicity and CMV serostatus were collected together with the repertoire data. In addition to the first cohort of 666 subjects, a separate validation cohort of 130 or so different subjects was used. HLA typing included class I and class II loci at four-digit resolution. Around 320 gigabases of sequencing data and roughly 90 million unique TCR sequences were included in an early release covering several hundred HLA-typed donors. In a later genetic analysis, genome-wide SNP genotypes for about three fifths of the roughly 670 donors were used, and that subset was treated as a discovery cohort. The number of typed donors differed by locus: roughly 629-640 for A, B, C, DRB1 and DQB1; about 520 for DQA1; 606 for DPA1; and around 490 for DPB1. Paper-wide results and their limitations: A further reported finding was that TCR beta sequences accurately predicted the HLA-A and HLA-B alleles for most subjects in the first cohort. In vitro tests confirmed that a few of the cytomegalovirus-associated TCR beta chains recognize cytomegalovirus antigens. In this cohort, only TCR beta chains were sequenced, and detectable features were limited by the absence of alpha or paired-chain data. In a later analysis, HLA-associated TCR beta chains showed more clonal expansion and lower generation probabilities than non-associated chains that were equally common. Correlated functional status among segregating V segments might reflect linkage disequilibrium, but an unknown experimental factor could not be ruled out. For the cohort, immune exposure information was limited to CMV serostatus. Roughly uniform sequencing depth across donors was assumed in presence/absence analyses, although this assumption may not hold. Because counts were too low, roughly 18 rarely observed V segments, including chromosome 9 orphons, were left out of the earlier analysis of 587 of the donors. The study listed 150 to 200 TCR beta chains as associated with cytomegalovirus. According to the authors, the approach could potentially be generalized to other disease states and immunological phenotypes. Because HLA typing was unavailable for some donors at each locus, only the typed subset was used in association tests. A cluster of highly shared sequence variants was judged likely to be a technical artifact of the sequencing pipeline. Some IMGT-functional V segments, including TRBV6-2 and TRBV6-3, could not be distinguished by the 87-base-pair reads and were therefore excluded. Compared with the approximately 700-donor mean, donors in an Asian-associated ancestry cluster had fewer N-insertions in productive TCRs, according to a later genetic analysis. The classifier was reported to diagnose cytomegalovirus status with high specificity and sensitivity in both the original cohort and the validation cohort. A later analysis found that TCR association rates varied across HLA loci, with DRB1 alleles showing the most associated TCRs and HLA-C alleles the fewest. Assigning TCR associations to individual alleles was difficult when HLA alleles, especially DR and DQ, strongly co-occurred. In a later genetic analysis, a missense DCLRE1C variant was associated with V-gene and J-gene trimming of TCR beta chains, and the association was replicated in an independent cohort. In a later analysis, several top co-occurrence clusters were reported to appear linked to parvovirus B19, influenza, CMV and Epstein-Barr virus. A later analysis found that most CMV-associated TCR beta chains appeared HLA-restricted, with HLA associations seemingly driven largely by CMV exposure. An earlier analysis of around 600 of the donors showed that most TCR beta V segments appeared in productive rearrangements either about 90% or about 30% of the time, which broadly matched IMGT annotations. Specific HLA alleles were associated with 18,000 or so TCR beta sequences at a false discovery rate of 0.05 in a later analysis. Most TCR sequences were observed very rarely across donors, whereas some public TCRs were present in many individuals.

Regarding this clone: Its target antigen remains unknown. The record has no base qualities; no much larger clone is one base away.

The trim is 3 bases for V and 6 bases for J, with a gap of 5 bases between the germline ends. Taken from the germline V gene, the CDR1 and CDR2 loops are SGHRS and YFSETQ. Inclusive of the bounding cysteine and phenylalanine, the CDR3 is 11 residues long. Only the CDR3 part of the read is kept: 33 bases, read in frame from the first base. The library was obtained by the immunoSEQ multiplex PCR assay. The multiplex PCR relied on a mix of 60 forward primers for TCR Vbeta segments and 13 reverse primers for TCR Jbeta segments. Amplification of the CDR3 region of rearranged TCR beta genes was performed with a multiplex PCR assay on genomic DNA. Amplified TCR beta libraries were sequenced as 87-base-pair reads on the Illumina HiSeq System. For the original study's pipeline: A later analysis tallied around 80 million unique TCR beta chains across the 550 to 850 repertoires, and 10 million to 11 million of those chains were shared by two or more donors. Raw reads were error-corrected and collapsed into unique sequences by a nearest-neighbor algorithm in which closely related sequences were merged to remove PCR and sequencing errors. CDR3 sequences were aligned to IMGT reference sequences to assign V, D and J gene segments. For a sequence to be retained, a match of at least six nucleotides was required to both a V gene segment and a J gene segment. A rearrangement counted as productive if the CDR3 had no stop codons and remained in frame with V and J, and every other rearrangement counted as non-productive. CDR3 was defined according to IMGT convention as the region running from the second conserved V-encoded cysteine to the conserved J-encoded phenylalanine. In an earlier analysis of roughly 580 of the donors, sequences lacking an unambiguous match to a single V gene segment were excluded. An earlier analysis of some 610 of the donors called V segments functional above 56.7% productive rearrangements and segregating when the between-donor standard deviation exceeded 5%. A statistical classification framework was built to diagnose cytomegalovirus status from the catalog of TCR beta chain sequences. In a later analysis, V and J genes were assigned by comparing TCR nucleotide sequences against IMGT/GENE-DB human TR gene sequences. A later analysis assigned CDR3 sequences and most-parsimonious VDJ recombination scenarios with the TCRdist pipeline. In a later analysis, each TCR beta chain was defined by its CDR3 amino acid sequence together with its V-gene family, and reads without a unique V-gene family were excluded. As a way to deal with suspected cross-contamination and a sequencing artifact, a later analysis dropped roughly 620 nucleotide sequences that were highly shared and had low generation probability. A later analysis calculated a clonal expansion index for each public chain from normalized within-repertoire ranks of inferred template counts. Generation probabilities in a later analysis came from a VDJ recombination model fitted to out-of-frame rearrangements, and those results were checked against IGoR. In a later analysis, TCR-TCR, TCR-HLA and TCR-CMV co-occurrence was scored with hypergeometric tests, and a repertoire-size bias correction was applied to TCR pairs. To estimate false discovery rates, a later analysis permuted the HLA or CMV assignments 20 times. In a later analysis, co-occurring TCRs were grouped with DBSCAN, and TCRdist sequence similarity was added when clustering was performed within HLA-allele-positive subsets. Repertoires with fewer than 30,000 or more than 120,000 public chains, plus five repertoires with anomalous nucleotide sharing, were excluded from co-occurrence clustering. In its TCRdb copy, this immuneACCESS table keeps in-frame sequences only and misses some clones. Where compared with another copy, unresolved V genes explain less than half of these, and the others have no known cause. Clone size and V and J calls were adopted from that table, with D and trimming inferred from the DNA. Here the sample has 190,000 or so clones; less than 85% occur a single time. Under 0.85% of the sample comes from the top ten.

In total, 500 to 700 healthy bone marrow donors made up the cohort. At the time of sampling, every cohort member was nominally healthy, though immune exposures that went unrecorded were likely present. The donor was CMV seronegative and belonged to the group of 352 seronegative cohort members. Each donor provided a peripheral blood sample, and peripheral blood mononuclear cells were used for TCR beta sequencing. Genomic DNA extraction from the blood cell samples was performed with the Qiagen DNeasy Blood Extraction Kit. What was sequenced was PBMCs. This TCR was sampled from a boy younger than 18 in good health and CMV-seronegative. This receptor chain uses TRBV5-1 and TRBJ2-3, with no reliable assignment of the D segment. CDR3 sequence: CASSYSDTQYF. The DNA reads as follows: TGCGCCAGCAGCTACAGTGATACGCAGTATTTT. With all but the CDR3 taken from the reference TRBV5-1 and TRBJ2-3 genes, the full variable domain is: KAGVTQTPRYLIKTRGQQVTLSCSPISGHRSVSWYQQTPGQGLQFLFEYFSETQRNKGNFPGRFSGRQFSNSRSEMNVSTLELGDSALYLCASSYSDTQYFGPGTRLTVL.